Here is one TCR beta chain with its context. As yet, its antigen is unknown. Sequence at one end of the junction differs from germline and may be a read error. Germline lookup yields CDR1 SGHTA and CDR2 FQGTGA. The CDR3 extends over 12 amino acids. The data derive from a study of STAT5B mutations in CD4+ large granular lymphocyte leukemia. At the level of the study: The CDR3 'QG' motif was associated with a particular HLA allele among healthy donors.

The protocol was immunoSEQ multiplex PCR, while the TCRdb copy is restricted to in-frame clones and leaves out a portion. The sample lists about 35,000 clones, approximately 67% seen once, with approximately 2% in the top ten. Findings and limits, study-wide: 8/27 top patient clones versus 2/35 control clones were TRBV06-family.

The origin of this receptor is a human donor in good health. Sample: CD4+ T cells from blood buffy coats. V gene TRBV7-3 combines with J gene TRBJ2-1; 7 nucleotides line up with TRBD2. The CDR3 DNA sequence: TGTGCCAGCAGCTTCTCCAGCGGGGATAAGATCTTC. This encodes CASSFSSGDKIF.